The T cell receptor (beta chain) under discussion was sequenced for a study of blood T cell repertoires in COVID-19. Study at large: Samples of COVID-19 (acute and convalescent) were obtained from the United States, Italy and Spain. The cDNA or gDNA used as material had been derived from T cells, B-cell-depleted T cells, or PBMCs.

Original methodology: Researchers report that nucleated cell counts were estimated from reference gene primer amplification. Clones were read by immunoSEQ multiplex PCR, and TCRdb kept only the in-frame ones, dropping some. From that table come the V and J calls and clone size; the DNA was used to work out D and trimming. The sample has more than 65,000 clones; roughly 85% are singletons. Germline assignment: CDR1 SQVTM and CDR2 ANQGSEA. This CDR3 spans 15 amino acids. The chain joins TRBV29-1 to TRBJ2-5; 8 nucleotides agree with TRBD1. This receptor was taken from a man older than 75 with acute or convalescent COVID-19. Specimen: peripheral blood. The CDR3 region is CSTKNPGQESGTQYF. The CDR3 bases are TGCAGTACAAAGAACCCGGGACAGGAATCAGGGACCCAGTACTTC.